The clone carrying this T cell receptor beta chain was counted many times. The sample belongs to a study of regulatory T cells in long-lasting Graves disease. Time point in this sample: persistent/refractory GD, antithyroid drugs over 5 years with positive TRAb. The TCR library was made from RNA that had been extracted from PBMCs in TRIzol. CDR3 length: 14 residues. The V gene's germline CDR1 is SGDLS and CDR2 YYNGEE. V gave up 0 bases and J gave up 5 bases, with 11 bases separating them. According to the study, TCR beta libraries were built with iRepertoire HTBI primers and CDR3-region Arm-PCR. MiXCR, run by TCRdb on the multiplex PCR reads, gives a single entry per CDR3 protein. Of about 290,000 distinct CDR3 sequences detected, around a fifth appear once; the ten largest clones hold 56%.

V and J are TRBV9 and TRBJ1-2; D uncertain. Sequenced material: peripheral blood mononuclear cells (PBMCs), taken when the disease was refractory, from a patient treated with antithyroid drugs. The clonotype originates from a female donor with Graves disease. The CDR3 DNA sequence: TGTGCCAGCAGCGTAGGATTACAGCCGTATGGCTACACCTTC. Translation: CASSVGLQPYGYTF. The entire variable domain, with the rest obtained from reference TRBV9 and TRBJ1-2, is as follows: DSGVTQTPKHLITATGQRVTLRCSPRSGDLSVYWYQQSLDQGLQFLIQYYNGEERAKGNILERFSAQQFPDLHSELNLSSLELGDSALYFCASSVGLQPYGYTFGSGTRLTVV.